The 15 T cell receptor beta chains given below trace back to one sample, sequenced in a study of T cell responses to AZD1222 COVID-19 vaccine. The data were produced by immunoSEQ multiplex PCR, yet TCRdb's version contains in-frame clones alone and is incomplete. The table has more than 120,000 clones, under 90% seen once. The input for sequencing was peripheral blood, taken 28 days after the second AZD1222 dose. The receptors derive from an adult who received the AZD1222 COVID-19 vaccine.

The gene calls are TRBV6-2 or TRBV6-3 and TRBJ2-6, with D tentatively TRBD2 (5 bases). CDR3 length: 11 amino acids. Trimming removed 1 base from V and 16 bases from J, with 8 bases in between. Germline V gene data show CDR1 as MNHEY and CDR2 as SVGEGT. CDR3: CASSYLGGLTF. The CDR3 nucleotides are TGTGCCAGCAGTTACTTGGGCGGGCTGACTTTC.

This chain uses TRBV5-6 with TRBJ2-6; D not resolved. The CDR3 has 19 residues. Germline V gene data show CDR1 as SGHDT and CDR2 as YYEEEE. Trimming took 4 bases from V and 2 from J, leaving 22 bases between them. The CDR3 DNA sequence: TGTGCCAGCAGCCCCAAACCGGGCCGACGCGTTCCTGGGGCCAACGTCCTGACTTTC. As protein: CASSPKPGRRVPGANVLTF.

The chain joins TRBV4-3 to TRBJ2-7; TRBD1 agrees at 7 bases. Germline V gene data show CDR1 as LGHNA and CDR2 as YSLEER. The CDR3 contains 14 residues. Germline trimming cut 3 bases from V and 4 bases from J; bases unmatched to any gene: 6. The CDR3 nucleotides read TGCGCCAGCAGCCACACAGGGGATGGTTACGAGCAGTACTTC. It is translated as CASSHTGDGYEQYF.

The chain combines TRBV7-9 with TRBJ1-6, with 8 bases aligning to TRBD1. CDR1 SEHNR and CDR2 FQNEAQ come from the germline V gene (reference sequence). This CDR3 is built from 15 residues. Trimming removed 7 bases from V and 6 bases from J; junction bases left unmatched: 8. CDR3 in DNA: TGTGCCAGCACTTTACAGGGGGATCTTAATTCACCCCTCCACTTT. It specifies CASTLQGDLNSPLHF.

The J gene is TRBJ2-5, the V gene TRBV4-3; D ambiguous. CDR1 is LGHNA, CDR2 YSLEER, per germline. This CDR3 region has 17 residues. The germline V and J ends were trimmed by 0 bases and 5 bases, with 19 bases remaining between them. For the CDR3, the DNA is TGCGCCAGCAGCCAAGATTATCGGGCGGAATCCCGCGAGACCCAGTACTTC. Translation gives CASSQDYRAESRETQYF.

This rearrangement joins TRBV18 to TRBJ1-2; a weak D match, TRBD1 (6 bases). V lost 3 bases, J lost 1 base, and 9 bases lay in between. Per germline, CDR1 KGHSH and CDR2 LQKENI. This CDR3 has 14 residues. The CDR3 nucleotides are TGTGCCAGCTCACCCGACAGGTTTAACTATGGCTACACCTTC. Amino acids: CASSPDRFNYGYTF. The variable domain in full, with the rest retrieved from reference TRBV18 and TRBJ1-2, is NAGVMQNPRHLVRRRGQEARLRCSPMKGHSHVYWYRQLPEEGLKFMVYLQKENIIDESGMPKERFSAEFPKEGPSILRIQQVVRGDSAAYFCASSPDRFNYGYTFGSGTRLTVV.

The chain has TRBV29-1 and TRBJ1-3; TRBD1 matches at 9 bases. The CDR3 is made up of 14 amino acids. Unmatched junction bases numbered 11, after V lost 6 bases and J lost 8 bases. Germline CDR1 is SQVTM and CDR2 is ANQGSEA. The CDR3 loop is CSVARGQGRDTIYF. CDR3 sequence (DNA): TGCAGCGTCGCCCGGGGACAGGGACGGGACACCATATATTTT.

This clone has a single count. V is TRBV30 and J is TRBJ1-1, with a weak D call TRBD1 (6 bases). The ends were cut back, 0 bases at V and 4 bases at J, with 12 bases in the middle. Per the germline V gene, CDR1 is GTSNPN and CDR2 is SVGIG (reference sequence). The CDR3 consists of 14 residues. The CDR3 here is CAWSVAQGGTEAFF. The CDR3, as DNA: TGTGCCTGGAGTGTGGCTCAAGGGGGCACTGAAGCTTTCTTT.

The chain links TRBV11-3 to TRBJ2-5; TRBD1 matches 7 bases. The germline V gene encodes CDR1 SGHNT and CDR2 YENEEA. This CDR3 is built from 15 residues. Trimming took 4 bases from V and 2 from J; bases not matched to a gene: 7. For the CDR3, the DNA is TGTGCCAGCAGCTCCGGGACAGACTTACAAGAGACCCAGTACTTC. Translation gives CASSSGTDLQETQYF.

The V call is TRBV28, the J call TRBJ1-5; D possibly corresponds to TRBD1 (5 bases). Germline V lookup: CDR1 MDHEN, CDR2 SYDVKM. The V gene lost 5 bases and the J gene lost 4 bases, with 24 bases spanning the gap. CDR3 length: 18 amino acids. The CDR3 protein is CASSAWDFSVARNQPQHF. The CDR3 DNA reads as TGTGCCAGCAGTGCTTGGGACTTTTCAGTAGCCCGGAATCAGCCCCAGCATTTT.

The chain has TRBV4-2 and TRBJ1-1; D is possibly TRBD1 (5 bases). The CDR3 totals 17 residues. The germline V gene has CDR1 LGHNA and CDR2 YNFKEQ. V lost 0 bases and J lost 0, with 14 bases in between. DNA of the CDR3: TGTGCCAGCAGCCAAGATTCGAGGGGACCCATGAACACTGAAGCTTTCTTT. Translating gives CASSQDSRGPMNTEAFF.

This chain joins TRBV29-1 and TRBJ2-1; D is unresolved. The germline gives CDR1 SQVTM, CDR2 ANQGSEA. Between the trimmed V and J ends, which lost 4 bases and 4 bases, there was a span of 5 bases. This CDR3 region has 11 residues. The CDR3 region is CSVASYNEQFF. The CDR3 region has the DNA TGCAGCGTTGCGTCGTACAATGAGCAGTTCTTC.

This chain uses TRBV4-2 with TRBJ1-1, with no clear D. The length of the CDR3 is 14 residues. The V gene's germline CDR1 is LGHNA and CDR2 YNFKEQ. V shed 5 bases and J shed 1 base, with 11 bases lying between them. CDR3 nucleotide sequence: TGTGCCAGCAGCGGACTAACAGAGAACACTGAAGCTTTCTTT. This codes for CASSGLTENTEAFF.

The chain has TRBV5-8 and TRBJ2-3; unclear D gene. Trimming left V 2 bases short and J 2 bases short, with 15 bases between. The CDR3 is 16 residues long. Germline CDR1 SGHTS, CDR2 YDEGEE. CDR3 DNA: TGTGCCAGCAGCTTATCTGGTACCTCTTCCACAGATACGCAGTATTTT. Amino acids: CASSLSGTSSTDTQYF.

V gene TRBV9 combines with J gene TRBJ1-4; D is unresolved. V was trimmed by 8 bases and J by 4 bases, leaving 6 bases between them. The CDR3 runs 11 residues. CDR1 is SGDLS, CDR2 YYNGEE, per germline. The CDR3 sequence: CARRVNEKLFF. As DNA, the CDR3 is TGTGCCAGGCGGGTTAATGAAAAACTGTTTTTT.